The rows below give T cell receptor beta chains drawn from one sample of a study of OX40 agonist ivuxolimab in advanced cancers. The data were produced by immunoSEQ multiplex PCR, yet TCRdb's version contains in-frame clones alone and is incomplete. Found here are about 67,000 clones, about 89% of them singletons; the top ten hold roughly 4.2%. The source was CD4+ or CD8+ T cells sorted from blood, collected in a trial of the OX40 agonist ivuxolimab. The receptors originated from an adult with an advanced solid tumor such as melanoma, head and neck, liver or kidney cancer. The CDR3 runs from the conserved cysteine through the conserved F or W. The D gene is left open where the match is weak. The size of a clone is reported for some rows only, either as once, few or many, or as a class for expanded clones.

clone_size	v_call	d_call	j_call	cdr3_nt	cdr3_aa
NA	TRBV19	NA	TRBJ2-7	TGTGCCAGTAGTATAGGTCCAGGGTCTAACGAGCAGTACTTC	CASSIGPGSNEQYF
NA	TRBV4-2	TRBD2	TRBJ2-5	TGTGCCAGCAGCCAAGAAGTCCGGGACTACGGCGGGAGGGAGACCCAGTACTTC	CASSQEVRDYGGRETQYF
NA	TRBV18	NA	TRBJ2-1	TGTGCCAGCTCGCCGCAGGGGAGCAATGAGCAGTTCTTC	CASSPQGSNEQFF
NA	TRBV28	NA	TRBJ2-1	TGTGCCAGCAGACAAGACCAGGGTGAGCAGTTCTTC	CASRQDQGEQFF
NA	TRBV5-1	TRBD1	TRBJ2-7	TGCGCCAGCAGCTTGGTGGGACAGGGGGCCAACGAGCAGTACTTC	CASSLVGQGANEQYF
NA	TRBV19	NA	TRBJ1-2	TGTGCCAGTAGTTCCCAATTTTCGGACCGAGCGAACTATGGCTACACCTTC	CASSSQFSDRANYGYTF
NA	TRBV6-6	TRBD2	TRBJ2-7	TGTGCCAGCAGACTCTCCTCCAGCGGGAACTACGAGCAGTACTTC	CASRLSSSGNYEQYF
NA	TRBV28	NA	TRBJ2-7	TGTGCCAGCAATTCCGGCACCTCTCGCGAGCAGTACTTC	CASNSGTSREQYF
NA	TRBV9	NA	TRBJ2-5	TGTGCCAGCAGCGTAGGGTCAGAGCAAGAGACCCAGTACTTC	CASSVGSEQETQYF
NA	TRBV27	NA	TRBJ1-1	TGTGCCAGCAGTTTTAAGGGCCGAGACACTGAAGCTTTCTTT	CASSFKGRDTEAFF
NA	TRBV11-1	NA	TRBJ2-3	TGTGCCAGCAGCCCAGGACAGGGATTAGCGGGAGATACGCAGTATTTT	CASSPGQGLAGDTQYF
NA	TRBV28	NA	TRBJ1-5	TGTGCCACCCGAGGGCCTCAGCCCCAGCATTTT	CATRGPQPQHF
few	TRBV7-3	NA	TRBJ1-1	TGTGCCAGCAGCTCGGCACAGAACACTGAAGCTTTCTTT	CASSSAQNTEAFF
NA	TRBV19	NA	TRBJ2-7	TGTGCCAGTAGTCCGACAGGAGCCTACGAGCAGTACTTC	CASSPTGAYEQYF
NA	TRBV7-2	NA	TRBJ2-1	TGTGCCAGCAGCCCCGCGAGGGGGGGGTCGGTTGAGCAGTTCTTC	CASSPARGGSVEQFF
NA	TRBV4-2	NA	TRBJ2-7	TGTGCCAGCAGCCAAGAGTTCACTAGCTACGAGCAGTACTTC	CASSQEFTSYEQYF
NA	TRBV30	NA	TRBJ1-1	TGTGCCTGGGACGGTTATCTTGAAGCTTTCTTT	CAWDGYLEAFF
NA	TRBV6-6	TRBD1	TRBJ1-5	TGTGCCAGCAGTTATGGCCCCCGGGACAGAAATCAGCCCCAGCATTTT	CASSYGPRDRNQPQHF
NA	TRBV7-8	TRBD2	TRBJ2-7	TGTGCCAGCAGCTCGGTGACTAGCGACAACTACGAGCAGTACTTC	CASSSVTSDNYEQYF
NA	TRBV19	TRBD2	TRBJ2-1	TGTGCCAGTAGTATGGACGGACTAGCGGGGGGCTACAATGAGCAGTTCTTC	CASSMDGLAGGYNEQFF
many	TRBV18	TRBD1	TRBJ2-7	TGTGCCAGCTCACTGACAGGGGACGAGCAGTACTTC	CASSLTGDEQYF
NA	TRBV7-3	NA	TRBJ2-5	TGTGCCAGCAGCTCGGACCGAAAAGAGACCCAGTACTTC	CASSSDRKETQYF
NA	TRBV5-1	NA	TRBJ1-1	TGCGCCAGCAGCTTGGAGGGTCCGGGAAGAAAAGCTTTCTTT	CASSLEGPGRKAFF
NA	TRBV2	TRBD2	TRBJ2-7	TGTGCCAGCAGTGCGGGAAGCGGGAGGGGAGGGGAGCAGTACTTC	CASSAGSGRGGEQYF
NA	TRBV5-4	TRBD1	TRBJ1-4	TGTGCCAGCAGCCAAATGGGACAGAATAATGAAAAACTGTTTTTT	CASSQMGQNNEKLFF
NA	TRBV10-3	NA	TRBJ2-5	TGTGCCATCAGTCGGCAGACCTACCAAGAGACCCAGTACTTC	CAISRQTYQETQYF
NA	TRBV19	NA	TRBJ2-5	TGTGCCAGTACCGATGGGGACAACCAAGAGACCCAGTACTTC	CASTDGDNQETQYF
once	TRBV7-2	NA	TRBJ1-1	TGTGCCAGCAGTCTGGGATCGGGGCAGGCCATGAACACTGAAGCTTTCTTT	CASSLGSGQAMNTEAFF
NA	TRBV27	TRBD2	TRBJ2-1	TGTGCCAGCAGTAAACTAGCGGGGGGCTACAATGAGCAGTTCTTC	CASSKLAGGYNEQFF
NA	TRBV2	NA	TRBJ1-1	TGTGCCAGCAACATGCAGGGCCCGAACACTGAAGCTTTCTTT	CASNMQGPNTEAFF
NA	TRBV6-5	NA	TRBJ2-1	TGTGCCAGCAGCCACCGGGGTGACGGTGAGCAGTTCTTC	CASSHRGDGEQFF
NA	TRBV27	NA	TRBJ2-7	TGTGCCAGCAGTCCTAACGGACAGAACTCCTACGAGCAGTACTTC	CASSPNGQNSYEQYF
NA	TRBV9	NA	TRBJ1-3	TGTACCAGCAGCGTAGCTCCAGGGGCTGGAGGAAACACCATATATTTT	CTSSVAPGAGGNTIYF
once	TRBV2	NA	TRBJ1-1	TGTGCCAGCAGCGAGGTGTTGAACACTGAAGCTTTCTTT	CASSEVLNTEAFF
NA	TRBV11-2	NA	TRBJ2-5	TGTGCCAGCAGCCCGGGCCTCGTGAAGACCCAGTACTTC	CASSPGLVKTQYF
NA	TRBV7-6	NA	TRBJ2-3	TGTGCCAGCAGCTTAGGGGCCACGGCAGCAGATACGCAGTATTTT	CASSLGATAADTQYF
NA	TRBV27	TRBD1	TRBJ1-1	TGTGCCAGCAGCCATAACACAGGGGGGGCCACTGAAGCTTTCTTT	CASSHNTGGATEAFF
NA	TRBV27	TRBD2	TRBJ2-2	TGTGCCAGCAGTTTAAAGCTAGCGGGAGTTTTAGCCGGGGAGCTGTTTTTT	CASSLKLAGVLAGELFF
NA	TRBV7-9	NA	TRBJ2-7	TGTGCCAGCAGCTTAGCAGGCGAGCAGTACTTC	CASSLAGEQYF
few	TRBV27	NA	TRBJ2-7	TGTGCCAGCAGTTTATTGTCCGGAGGGAGGGAGCAGTACTTC	CASSLLSGGREQYF
NA	TRBV30	NA	TRBJ2-7	TGTGCCTGGAGCCCAACGGGACGGCTTTCCTACGAGCAGTACTTC	CAWSPTGRLSYEQYF
NA	TRBV5-5	TRBD1	TRBJ1-5	TGTGCCAGCAGCAAGGGACAGCTCAATCAGCCCCAGCATTTT	CASSKGQLNQPQHF
NA	TRBV19	NA	TRBJ1-6	TGTGCCAGTAGTAACAACACCCGACAATATAATTCACCCCTCCACTTT	CASSNNTRQYNSPLHF
NA	TRBV27	TRBD1	TRBJ1-6	TGTGCCAGCAACCCCGGGACAGCCAGCTCCTATAATTCACCCCTCCACTTT	CASNPGTASSYNSPLHF
NA	TRBV2	NA	TRBJ2-3	TGTGCCAGCAGTGAATATAGGCAAACAGATACGCAGTATTTT	CASSEYRQTDTQYF
once	TRBV5-1	NA	TRBJ2-1	TGCGCCAGCAGCTTGGTCCCAACTACTACCTACAATGAGCAGTTCTTC	CASSLVPTTTYNEQFF
NA	TRBV7-2	NA	TRBJ2-3	TGTGCCAGCAGCCCCAATTACCACTCAGATACGCAGTATTTT	CASSPNYHSDTQYF
NA	TRBV5-4	NA	TRBJ2-1	TGTGCCAGCAGCCCCGGGGCAGACAATGAGCAGTTCTTC	CASSPGADNEQFF
NA	TRBV27	TRBD2	TRBJ2-3	TGTGCCAGCAGTTTATCTAGCGGGGGGGGCCCAGATACGCAGTATTTT	CASSLSSGGGPDTQYF
once	TRBV21-1	NA	TRBJ2-7	TGTGCCAGCAGCTTTCGACAGGGCAACTACGAGCAGTACTTC	CASSFRQGNYEQYF